These T cell receptor beta chains were read from a single sample in a study of breast tumors, draining lymph nodes, adjacent tissues. TCRdb recomputed calls from the multiplex PCR reads with MiXCR, one row per CDR3 protein. The sample records under 350,000 distinct CDR3 sequences, over 25% being singletons. The sample comprised axillary lymph node tissue. These receptor sequences come from a female donor with breast cancer. Some clones in this sample may be carry-over from other donors' samples. The CDR3 runs from the conserved cysteine through the conserved F or W. The D gene is left open where the match is weak. Rows may omit the clone size; those that give it use once, few, many or a size class.

>TRBD2|TRBV5-8|TRBJ2-3|many
CASSKVPTSGDTQYF
TGTGCCAGCAGCAAGGTCCCGACTAGCGGGGATACGCAGTATTTT
>NA|TRBV9|TRBJ1-1|NA
CASSNSYTTEAFF
TGTGCCAGCAGCAATTCGTACACCACTGAAGCTTTCTTT
>TRBD2|TRBV10-1|TRBJ2-2|NA
CASSGASGTTGELFF
TGCGCCAGCAGTGGGGCCAGCGGGACCACCGGGGAGCTGTTTTTT
>TRBD1|TRBV6-2/TRBV6-3|TRBJ2-1|few
CASSKQGGKNNEQFF
TGTGCCAGCAGTAAACAGGGGGGAAAAAACAATGAGCAGTTCTTC
>TRBD1|TRBV19|TRBJ2-5|many
CASSPQQTGGQETQYF
TGTGCCAGTAGTCCTCAACAGACAGGGGGCCAAGAGACCCAGTACTTC
>NA|TRBV25-1|TRBJ2-1|many
CASSAVSYNEQFF
TGTGCCAGCAGTGCGGTCAGCTACAATGAGCAGTTCTTC
>TRBD1|TRBV20-1|TRBJ1-6|many
CSALTGGRSYNSPLHF
TGCAGTGCTTTAACAGGGGGCAGGTCCTATAATTCACCCCTCCACTTT
>NA|TRBV2|TRBJ2-5|many
CASSSWDFETQYF
TGTGCCAGCAGTTCCTGGGACTTCGAGACCCAGTACTTC
>TRBD2|TRBV11-2|TRBJ2-2|NA
CASSLIGGRGLAGELFF
TGTGCCAGCAGCTTAATTGGCGGGAGAGGTCTCGCCGGGGAGCTGTTTTTT
>TRBD2|TRBV5-1|TRBJ2-1|many
CASSYPRSGSSYNEQFF
TGCGCCAGCAGCTACCCTCGAAGCGGGAGCTCCTACAATGAGCAGTTCTTC
>NA|TRBV24-1|TRBJ2-7|many
CATSDGGVSYEQYF
TGTGCCACCAGTGATGGAGGGGTCTCCTACGAGCAGTACTTC
>NA|TRBV11-3|TRBJ1-1|NA
CASSFRDRTEAFF
TGTGCCAGCAGCTTCAGGGATAGAACTGAAGCTTTCTTT
>TRBD2|TRBV4-2|TRBJ2-5|NA
CASSQETSGAGTQYF
TGTGCCAGCAGCCAGGAGACTAGCGGGGCGGGGACCCAGTACTTC
>TRBD1|TRBV19|TRBJ1-5|many
CASTTGKNRGYQPQHF
TGTGCCAGTACTACGGGAAAGAACAGGGGGTATCAGCCCCAGCATTTT
>TRBD1|TRBV20-1|TRBJ2-5|NA
CSAPGQGEGTQYF
TGCAGTGCACCCGGACAGGGAGAGGGGACCCAGTACTTC
>NA|TRBV13|TRBJ1-2|many
CASSSRPKTSTNYGYTF
TGTGCCAGCAGCTCCCGCCCAAAAACCTCGACAAACTATGGCTACACCTTC
>NA|TRBV5-4|TRBJ2-1|NA
CASGLAFGSRYNEQFF
TGTGCCAGCGGCTTGGCGTTCGGGAGTAGGTACAATGAGCAGTTCTTC